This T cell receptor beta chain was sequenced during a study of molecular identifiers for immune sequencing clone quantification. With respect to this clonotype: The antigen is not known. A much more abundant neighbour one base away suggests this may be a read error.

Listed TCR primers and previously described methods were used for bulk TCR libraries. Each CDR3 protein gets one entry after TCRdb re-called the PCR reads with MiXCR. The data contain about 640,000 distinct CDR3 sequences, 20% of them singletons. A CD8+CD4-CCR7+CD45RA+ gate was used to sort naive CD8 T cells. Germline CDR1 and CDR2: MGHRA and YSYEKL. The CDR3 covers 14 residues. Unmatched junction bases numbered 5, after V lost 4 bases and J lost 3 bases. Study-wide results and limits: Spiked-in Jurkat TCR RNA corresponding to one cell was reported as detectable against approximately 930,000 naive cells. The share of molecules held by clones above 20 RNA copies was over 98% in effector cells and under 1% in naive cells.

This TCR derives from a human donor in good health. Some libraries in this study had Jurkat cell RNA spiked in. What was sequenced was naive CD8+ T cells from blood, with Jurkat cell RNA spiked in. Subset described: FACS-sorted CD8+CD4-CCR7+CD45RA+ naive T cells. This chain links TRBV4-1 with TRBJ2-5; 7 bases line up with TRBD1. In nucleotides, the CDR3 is TGCGCCAGCAGCCGAGCCGGGACAGAAGAGACCCAGTACTTC. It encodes CASSRAGTEETQYF.